Sequencing of this T cell receptor (beta chain) was carried out in a study of T cell responses to AZD1222 COVID-19 vaccine. General study points: Reportedly, nearly half the spike-specific TCRs target unmutated variant regions. The number of AZD1222 recipients seropositive at baseline was only five or six. Clonal diversity was possibly underestimated; the donors were predominantly white British and more often female.

TCRdb's copy holds only in-frame clones and misses some; the assay was immunoSEQ multiplex PCR. The sample yields 85,000 to 90,000 clones, around 91% seen once. The germline gives CDR1 SGHRS, CDR2 YFSETQ. This CDR3 spans 15 amino acids. The V and J ends lost 5 bases and 3 bases respectively, with 17 bases between them. Worth noting for this clone: No antigen is known for it.

This receptor was obtained from an adult in good health. This chain links TRBV5-1 with TRBJ1-1; D may be TRBD1 (6 bases). Sequenced here: peripheral blood, sampled on day 0 of MenACWY control vaccination. The CDR3 sequence: CASSGGRVAHTEAFF. The CDR3 bases are TGCGCCAGCAGTGGGGGCCGGGTAGCGCACACTGAAGCTTTCTTT.